Following are 5 T cell receptor beta chains from one sample sequenced in a study of T-cell memory formation after mild COVID-19. TCRdb passed the 5' RACE reads through MiXCR, listing each CDR3 protein once. The table shows fewer than 450,000 distinct CDR3 sequences, with around 21% occurring only once. Sequenced: PBMCs or a T cell subset sorted from them (not recorded which). The receptor set was obtained from an adult woman who had mild COVID-19 (a few samples of this study predate the infection). Cell type and time point are not known.

The J gene is TRBJ1-5, the V gene TRBV12-3 or TRBV12-4, with D hard to call. This CDR3 comprises 15 residues. Trimming shortened V by 3 bases and J by 0 bases, and 9 bases separated the two germline ends. The CDR3 region has the DNA TGTGCCAGCAGTTTGGGCAGCGATAGCAATCAGCCCCAGCATTTT. Amino acid sequence: CASSLGSDSNQPQHF.

The rearrangement joins TRBV24-1 to TRBJ2-7, with a weak D call TRBD1 (5 bases). Germline lookup yields CDR1 KGHDR and CDR2 SFDVKD. Trimming took 7 bases from V and 3 from J, leaving 12 bases between them. This CDR3 is built from 13 residues. CDR3 region: CATRDSDSYEQYF. The DNA for the CDR3 is TGTGCCACCAGAGACAGCGATAGCTACGAGCAGTACTTC.

This clonotype was observed a few times. V usage is TRBV6-1 and J usage is TRBJ2-1; no definite D call. Trimming removed 2 bases at V and 4 bases at J, with 6 bases between. This CDR3 has 13 residues. Germline-derived CDR1 and CDR2 are MNHNS and SASEGT. This chain's CDR3 is CASSESWYNEQFF. CDR3 DNA: TGTGCCAGCAGTGAAAGCTGGTACAATGAGCAGTTCTTC.

This clonotype was observed a handful of times. V and J are TRBV7-8 and TRBJ2-1; D gene unclear. The V end lost 5 bases, the J end lost 2 bases, and 10 bases lay between the germline ends. The CDR3 totals 14 residues. Germline CDR1 and CDR2: SGHVS and FQNEAQ. This CDR3 is CASSIRGPYNEQFF. CDR3 bases: TGTGCCAGCAGCATTAGAGGTCCCTACAATGAGCAGTTCTTC.

This clonotype was detected many times. This chain connects TRBV7-6 to TRBJ2-5; a possible D gene is TRBD2 (6 bases). Germline CDR1 SGHVS, CDR2 FNYEAQ. The CDR3 runs to 18 residues. Trimming left V 2 bases short and J 0 bases short, with 19 bases between. The CDR3 sequence: CASSLPIQWGEYQETQYF. The CDR3 nucleotides are TGTGCCAGCAGCTTACCGATCCAGTGGGGGGAGTACCAAGAGACCCAGTACTTC.